The text below deals with one T cell receptor (beta chain). Its antigen remains unknown. The CDR3 has 15 residues. With 1 base clipped from V and 6 bases from J, the junction kept 6 bases outside the gene matches. Germline values: CDR1 SGDLS, CDR2 YYNGEE. The sample belongs to a study of memory CD4+ T cells and cytomegalovirus serostatus. Turning to the study itself: Of the healthy Belgian adults, 8 to 10 were CMV seropositive and about two dozen seronegative. Study outcomes and limitations: Each of around 69 CMV-associated TCRbeta sequences occurred in one to five individuals. Suggested: most of the CMV-linked TCR signature lies in CD4+ memory cells.

Produced via immunoSEQ multiplex PCR; TCRdb's table is partial and in-frame only. The profile covers tens of thousands of clones, with around three quarters appearing a single time and approximately 0.8% taken by the ten largest. The sort gate was single viable CD3+CD4+CD8-CD45RO+ cells for memory CD4+ T cells. The sample comprised memory CD4+ T cells from blood. The rearrangement uses TRBV9 and TRBJ2-1; 8 bases fit TRBD2. The receptor was isolated from an adult in good health and CMV-seronegative. CDR3 sequence reads: CASSVNSGGSNEQFF. The CDR3 coding sequence is TGTGCCAGCAGCGTAAACAGCGGGGGCTCCAATGAGCAGTTCTTC.